These 31 T cell receptor beta chains were sequenced from one sample in a study of T cell clusters in autoimmune cytopenias. Roughly 38,000 genome equivalents of blood DNA were amplified for TRB. TRB rearrangements were amplified by touch-down multiplex PCR with mixed TRB-A/B primers. TCRdb re-called the multiplex PCR reads; one entry per CDR3 protein, DNA not given. Recorded for this sample: about 11,000 distinct CDR3 sequences. The data also belong to a second study, concerning T cell repertoires in aging, cancer and after chemotherapy.

The sample was peripheral blood. All receptors come from a human donor in good health.

V usage is TRBV28 and J usage is TRBJ1-3. The CDR3 is made up of 16 amino acids. From germline, CDR1 is MDHEN and CDR2 SYDVKM. CDR3 loop: CASSLTFSSSGNTIYF. The variable domain in full, with the rest retrieved from reference TRBV28 and TRBJ1-3, is DVKVTQSSRYLVKRTGEKVFLECVQDMDHENMFWYRQDPGLGLRLIYFSYDVKMKEKGDIPEGYSVSREKKERFSLILESASTNQTSMYLCASSLTFSSSGNTIYFGEGSWLTVV.

By frequency, this clonotype registers medium-sized. This sequence joins TRBV6-1 and TRBJ1-2; no DNA is available, so the TRBD1 call from TCRdb remains unchecked. The germline CDR1 and CDR2 sequences are MNHNS and SASEGT. This CDR3 has 17 amino acids. The CDR3 spells CASRAGTGFGFGYGYTF.

The chain recombines TRBV10-3 with TRBJ2-5; the TRBD1 assignment by TCRdb is unverifiable without DNA. The CDR3 is 15 amino acids. From germline, CDR1 is ENHRY and CDR2 SYGVKD. The CDR3 loop reads CAISRGQRDQETQYF.

The rearrangement joins TRBV10-1 to TRBJ2-3; there is no DNA to check the TCRdb D call of TRBD2. Germline V gene data show CDR1 as WNHNN and CDR2 as SYGVQD (reference sequence). The CDR3 spans 15 residues. The CDR3 is CASTLSGSSTDTQYF.

This chain links TRBV5-6 with TRBJ2-2. In germline, CDR1 is SGHDT, CDR2 YYEEEE. The CDR3 extends over 18 amino acids. The CDR3 sequence is CASSWGQDSYANTGELFF. Full variable domain (remainder filled in from reference TRBV5-6 and TRBJ2-2): DAGVTQSPTHLIKTRGQQVTLRCSPKSGHDTVSWYQQALGQGPQFIFQYYEEEERQRGNFPDRFSGHQFPNYSSELNVNALLLGDSALYLCASSWGQDSYANTGELFFGEGSRLTVL.

Frequency places this clonotype as medium-sized. The J gene is TRBJ2-2, the V gene TRBV6-5; TCRdb outputs TRBD1, but without DNA this stays unchecked. Germline values: CDR1 MNHEY, CDR2 SVGAGI. The CDR3 sequence is 15 residues long. This chain's CDR3 is CASSYLLGAVGELFF.

This chain uses TRBV7-7 with TRBJ2-2; with no DNA, the TCRdb D assignment of TRBD1 cannot be verified. Germline V gene sequence: CDR1 SSHAT, CDR2 FNYEAQ (reference sequence). The CDR3 spans 14 residues. The chain's CDR3 is CASRRQEDTGELFF. The full variable domain, in which reference TRBV7-7 and TRBJ2-2 provide the parts outside the CDR3, is GAGVSQSPRYKVTKRGQDVTLRCDPISSHATLYWYQQALGQGPEFLTYFNYEAQPDKSGLPSDRFSAERPEGSISTLTIQRTEQRDSAMYRCASRRQEDTGELFFGEGSRLTVL.

This chain's CDR3 is CSAREGDTQYF. The chain recombines TRBV20-1 with TRBJ2-3. The V gene's germline CDR1 is DFQATT and CDR2 SNEGSKA (reference sequence). The CDR3 is made up of 11 amino acids.

By frequency, this clonotype registers medium-sized. The CDR3: CASSIGSGYEQYF. The chain links TRBV19 to TRBJ2-7. The CDR3 runs 13 residues. CDR1 is LNHDA and CDR2 is SQIVND in the germline V gene (reference sequence).

The chain recombines TRBV5-4 with TRBJ1-2; the D call from TCRdb, TRBD1, cannot be confirmed without DNA. CDR1 is SGHNT and CDR2 is YYREEE in the germline V gene (reference sequence). The CDR3 is 17 residues long. CDR3: CASSLEGGQGSNYGYTF.

The V call is TRBV6-2 or TRBV6-3, the J call TRBJ2-1; the TCRdb D gene call, TRBD2, has no DNA to confirm it. CDR3 size: 16 residues. CDR1 is MNHEY, CDR2 SVGEGT, per germline. This CDR3 is CASSELAGGHKNEQFF.

This chain connects TRBV5-6 to TRBJ1-4; lacking DNA, the TRBD1 call made by TCRdb goes unchecked. The CDR3 consists of 15 residues. The V gene's germline CDR1 is SGHDT and CDR2 YYEEEE. CDR3 residues: CASCLRTGGKEKLFF.

V is TRBV12-3 or TRBV12-4 and J is TRBJ2-2; TCRdb returns TRBD1, unconfirmable since there is no DNA. This CDR3 has 14 residues. The CDR3 sequence: CASSLGGDTGELFF.

The chain carries TRBV6-1 and TRBJ2-3; TCRdb's D gene call, TRBD1, goes unchecked for lack of DNA. The CDR3 extends over 14 amino acids. The V gene's germline CDR1 is MNHNS and CDR2 SASEGT. The CDR3 loop is CASSGQGSTDTQYF.

The chain employs TRBV6-2 or TRBV6-3 and TRBJ1-3. In germline, CDR1 is MNHEY, CDR2 SVGEGT. This CDR3 is 14 amino acids long. The CDR3 protein is CASSYLRSGNTIYF.

J is TRBJ2-7 and V is TRBV5-4. Germline lookup yields CDR1 SGHNT and CDR2 YYREEE (reference sequence). The CDR3 contains 13 residues. The CDR3 protein is CASSLSPIYEQYF.

This clonotype is deemed medium-sized (0.01 to 0.1%) by its frequency. The chain couples TRBV11-2 to TRBJ1-4. Germline V gene data show CDR1 as SGHAT and CDR2 as FQNNGV. The CDR3 extends over 13 amino acids. CDR3 region: CASSPRVNEKLFF.

The chain combines TRBV5-8 with TRBJ2-1; TCRdb names TRBD2, which stays unverified in the absence of DNA. CDR3 length equals 13 residues. CDR1 is SGHTS and CDR2 is YDEGEE in the germline V gene. CDR3 sequence: CASSRLEYNEQFF. The full variable domain, with the rest looked up from reference TRBV5-8 and TRBJ2-1, is EAGVTQSPTHLIKTRGQQATLRCSPISGHTSVYWYQQALGLGLQFLLWYDEGEERNRGNFPPRFSGRQFPNYSSELNVNALELEDSALYLCASSRLEYNEQFFGPGTRLTVL.

The CDR3 loop is CSARDPSTALRNQPQHF. V is TRBV20-1 and J is TRBJ1-5. This CDR3 has 17 residues. The V gene's germline CDR1 is DFQATT and CDR2 SNEGSKA (reference sequence).

The rearrangement joins TRBV30 to TRBJ1-4. Germline V gene lookup returns CDR1 GTSNPN and CDR2 SVGIG (reference sequence). CDR3 length: 18 residues. CDR3 amino acids: CAWSKRPGGAATNEKLFF.

The chain has TRBV19 and TRBJ2-1. Germline CDR1 is LNHDA and CDR2 is SQIVND (reference sequence). The CDR3 is 13 residues long. CDR3 residues: CASSLSSYNEQFF.

CDR3 amino acids: CATSEPTGGEETQYF. The chain joins TRBV24-1 to TRBJ2-5; TCRdb's D call of TRBD1 is untestable without DNA. Germline V gene lookup returns CDR1 KGHDR and CDR2 SFDVKD. This CDR3 has 15 residues.

Judged by frequency, this clonotype is medium-sized. J is TRBJ2-1 and V is TRBV27; TCRdb picks TRBD1, but there is no DNA to check that call. Germline V CDR1 and CDR2: MNHEY, SMNVEV (reference sequence). The CDR3 length is 13 residues. Here the CDR3 reads CASSLAGGGEQFF.

The rearrangement links TRBV5-4 to TRBJ1-6; lacking DNA, the TRBD1 call made by TCRdb goes unchecked. The CDR3 contains 15 residues. Germline loops: CDR1 SGHNT, CDR2 YYREEE (reference sequence). CDR3 residues: CASGRDRGPNSPLHF.

Considering frequency, this clonotype is medium-sized. V usage is TRBV6-1 and J usage is TRBJ2-3; TCRdb picks TRBD2, but there is no DNA to check that call. The length of the CDR3 is 16 residues. Germline-derived CDR1 and CDR2 are MNHNS and SASEGT. The CDR3 sequence is CASSEMGEGPTDTQYF.

The genes are TRBV12-3 or TRBV12-4 and TRBJ2-3; TCRdb's D call of TRBD1 is untestable without DNA. The CDR3 covers 15 residues. The CDR3 is CASSSGSGGGDTQYF.

The gene calls are TRBV20-1 and TRBJ2-4; the TRBD1 assignment by TCRdb is unverifiable without DNA. The V gene's germline CDR1 is DFQATT and CDR2 SNEGSKA (reference sequence). CDR3 length: 14 residues. The chain's CDR3 is CSAGGDRAKNIQYF.

The V and J genes are TRBV6-5 and TRBJ1-2; TCRdb calls TRBD1, which cannot be checked without DNA. CDR1 and CDR2 from the germline V gene are MNHEY and SVGAGI. The CDR3 has 13 residues. The CDR3 loop reads CAGTAGGGFGYTF.

The V gene is TRBV10-3, the J gene TRBJ2-1; the D gene TCRdb calls, TRBD2, cannot be checked with no DNA. The CDR3 is made up of 14 amino acids. Germline assignment: CDR1 ENHRY and CDR2 SYGVKD. CDR3 amino acids: CAIRLAGGGNEQFF.

This clonotype registers medium-sized by frequency. CDR3 residues: CATSRVAGQSGELFF. The V and J genes are TRBV15 and TRBJ2-2; with no DNA, the TCRdb D assignment of TRBD1 cannot be verified. Germline V gene sequence: CDR1 LNHNV, CDR2 YYDKDF (reference sequence). The CDR3 totals 15 residues.

By frequency, this clonotype is medium-sized. This rearrangement joins TRBV6-6 to TRBJ2-1; there is no DNA to check the TCRdb D call of TRBD2. The CDR3 has 13 residues. In germline, CDR1 is MNHNY, CDR2 SVGAGI (reference sequence). The CDR3: CASSYPPWNEQFF.